This T cell receptor (beta chain) came from a study of CD8+ T cells in alopecia areata (dated by TCRdb to 2016 to 2019). About the study as a whole: Treated patients were enrolled in an open-label pilot trial of oral tofacitinib at 5 to 10 mg twice daily for moderate-to-severe alopecia areata. Scalp tissue and sorted CD4+ and CD8+ peripheral blood T cells from patchy and totalis/universalis alopecia areata patients and from healthy controls were covered by human TCRbeta sequencing. The RNA source kit depended on sample type: the PAXgene miRNA kit for fixed scalp, the miRNeasy kit for PBMCs, and the RNeasy kit for mouse skin. TCRbeta CDR3 regions were amplified by immunoSEQ multiplex PCR using 35 Vbeta forward and 13 Jbeta reverse primers. Tofacitinib was administered for 6 to 18 months, and 6 months of follow-up off drug were then conducted to assess delayed response and recurrence. For the treated patients, the SALT score, which quantifies what percentage of scalp surface area is affected, served as the measure of disease severity. The study used high-throughput TCRbeta sequencing to examine T cell clonal expansion in alopecia areata, in both the C3H/HeJ mouse model and human patients. Scalp clonality was compared across normal scalp (n=4), patchy alopecia areata scalp (n=8), and alopecia totalis/universalis scalp (n=8). Tofacitinib-treated patients had biopsies at baseline and at 4 and 24 weeks of treatment, with a later scalp biopsy in several patients. Study-level results and caveats: Tofacitinib significantly decreased scalp clonality and the number of expanded CD8+ clones among the top 100 scalp clones. TCR sequences shared between patients were less clear than in mice, possibly partly because of HLA diversity in the patient population. Many expanded lesional clones persisted in scalp and blood during tofacitinib treatment, which may partly explain relapse after stopping treatment. Because the treated cohort was small and had just a single nonresponder, larger studies are needed to establish links between baseline CD8+ expansion and response. Compared with normal scalp, lesional scalp had higher clonality and more expanded CD8+ clones, particularly in alopecia totalis/universalis, a pattern that suggests antigenic drive. Scalp TCR repertoire analysis is complicated because resident alphabeta T cells in normal human skin are also sequenced, whereas mouse skin is dominated by gammadelta T cells.

The cysteine opens and the phenylalanine closes a CDR3 of 12 amino acids. The CDR3 DNA has 36 bases and is translated from base 1. CDR1 and CDR2 are read off the germline V gene as SQVTM and ANQGSEA. V is clipped by 4 bases and J by 3 bases, and the sequence between their germline boundaries is 7 bases long. This clone came up a few times. The target of this receptor is not known. Qualities for individual bases were not recorded, and no much larger clone is one base off. The same CDR3 is also encoded by other DNA sequences in this sample. Library preparation used the immunoSEQ multiplex PCR assay. RNA was extracted from all samples and reverse transcribed into cDNA, which served as template for TCR sequencing. First-strand cDNA was synthesized with SuperScript III using a 2:1 mix of oligo-dT and random hexamers. A synthetic immune receptor repertoire was used to measure amplification bias, and any remaining bias was corrected computationally. The authors' analysis ran thus. Raw reads were preprocessed for error removal, and CDR3 was defined according to IMGT conventions as running from the conserved cysteine to phenylalanine. Clonality was computed by normalizing Shannon entropy by log2 of the number of productive unique TCRs and subtracting the result from 1. Scalp TCRbeta sequences were cross-referenced with sorted blood CD4 and CD8 repertoires so that the CD4 or CD8 identity of scalp clones could be inferred. TCRdb carries this immuneACCESS record with in-frame sequences only. Its versions omit some clonotypes, under half of them owing to an unresolved V gene in the studies checked, with the rest unexplained. Clone size and the V and J calls come from that table; the DNA yielded D and trimming. Present in this sample are hundreds of thousands of clones, roughly 60% of which were seen just once. The top ten clones comprise 0.8% to 1% of the sample.

Reading the label with the study, this specimen's treatment or condition is: oral pan-JAK inhibitor, 5-10 mg twice daily. Lesional scalp punch biopsies and peripheral blood were collected from alopecia areata patients. PBMCs were separated by density centrifugation and stained for CD3, CD4 and CD8, after which CD4+ and CD8+ T cells were sorted on a FACSAria. This TCR was sampled from a human donor with alopecia areata. Sequenced material: CD4+ T cells sorted from blood, taken around week 54, from a patient treated with tofacitinib. The sequence joins TRBV29-1 to TRBJ1-5; the D gene assignment is ambiguous. The nucleotides are TGCAGCGTTGGCGGCGTCAATCAGCCCCAGCATTTT. Translated, this is CSVGGVNQPQHF.